At least ten counts were recorded for the clone carrying this T cell receptor beta chain. What it binds is not known. Amplification of TCR beta CDR3 regions was performed using RNA transcripts as template. First-round RT-PCR of the TCR CDR3 relied on the HTBI primer set. TCRdb reprocessed the multiplex PCR reads with MiXCR, giving one entry per CDR3 protein. The table shows 300,000 to 350,000 distinct CDR3 sequences, with approximately 18% occurring only once. The data are from a study of T cells in Graves' hyperthyroidism and ophthalmopathy. Study results and caveats: Also found in blood were most expanded thyroid clonotypes above 0.001. Ophthalmopathy was separated from stable hyperthyroidism by a 13 V-J model.

Between the trimmed V and J ends, which lost 3 bases and 1 base, there was a span of 10 bases. This CDR3 has 14 amino acids. From germline, CDR1 is SGHRS and CDR2 YFSETQ. The chain links TRBV5-1 to TRBJ2-5; D may be TRBD2 (5 bases). This receptor was taken from a woman aged 40 to 50 with Graves' ophthalmopathy. Sequenced material: blood. In DNA form, the CDR3 reads TGCGCCAGCAGCTCCTACGGGATCCAAGAGACCCAGTACTTC. Residues: CASSSYGIQETQYF.